What follows describes a single T cell receptor beta chain. This record belongs to a study of cytomegalovirus exposure and HLA in healthy donors. V was clipped by 3 bases and J by 9 bases; unmatched bases: 6. This CDR3 is built from 16 residues. Germline CDR1 SGHAT, CDR2 FQNNGV. The study ran its PCR with 60 Vbeta and 13 Jbeta primers. Profiling relied on immunoSEQ multiplex PCR, and the TCRdb table lists in-frame clones only, not all of them. The table has 170,000 or so clones, around 80% seen once. Material: PBMCs. The sequence derives from a woman aged 55-69 years in good health and CMV-seropositive. The J gene is TRBJ2-1, the V gene TRBV11-2; 15 bases fit TRBD2. The CDR3 DNA is TGTGCCAGCAGCTTGGGGACTAGCGGGAGGAAGGGTGAGCAGTTCTTC. Translation: CASSLGTSGRKGEQFF. Full variable domain (missing parts from reference TRBV11-2 and TRBJ2-1): EAGVAQSPRYKIIEKRQSVAFWCNPISGHATLYWYQQILGQGPKLLIQFQNNGVVDDSQLPKDRFSAERLKGVDSTLKIQPAKLEDSAVYLCASSLGTSGRKGEQFFGPGTRLTVL.